The rows below give T cell receptor beta chains drawn from one sample of a study of T cells after yellow fever vaccination. TCRdb used MiXCR to reprocess the 5' RACE reads, holding one entry per CDR3 protein. This repertoire shows hundreds of thousands of distinct CDR3 sequences, 11% found once; its top ten account for 15% to 20%. Sequenced here: PBMCs, sampled on the day of the first yellow fever vaccination. These receptor sequences come from a man aged 18 to 29 who received the YFV17D yellow fever vaccine. Each CDR3 is given with its conserved first and last residue. The D gene is left open where the match is weak. Rows give clone size only sometimes, using once, few, many, or a class for an expanded clone.

TRBV12-3/TRBV12-4	-	-	TRBJ2-3	CASSLMRVGDTQYF	TGTGCCAGCAGTTTAATGCGGGTAGGAGATACGCAGTATTTT
TRBV6-1	TRBD2	-	TRBJ2-1	CASSRAGAISYNEQFF	TGTGCCAGCAGCAGAGCGGGGGCAATCTCCTACAATGAGCAGTTCTTC
TRBV7-9	-	few	TRBJ2-7	CASSLEGRYEQYF	TGTGCCAGCAGCTTGGAGGGCCGCTACGAGCAGTACTTC
TRBV3-1	-	-	TRBJ1-5	CASSLGHQPQHF	TGTGCCAGCAGCCTAGGTCATCAGCCCCAGCATTTT
TRBV2	TRBD1	few	TRBJ1-4	CASRDRTGQEKLFF	TGTGCCAGCAGGGACAGGACAGGGCAAGAAAAACTGTTTTTT
TRBV4-3	TRBD1	-	TRBJ2-2	CASSQGPGQVSGELFF	TGCGCCAGCAGCCAAGGGCCGGGACAGGTGTCCGGGGAGCTGTTTTTT
TRBV7-9	-	few	TRBJ2-1	CASEQGNNEQFF	TGTGCCAGCGAACAGGGAAACAATGAGCAGTTCTTC
TRBV20-1	-	few	TRBJ2-1	CSARDAATIPHEQFF	TGCAGTGCTAGAGATGCAGCCACAATTCCCCATGAGCAGTTCTTC
TRBV6-1	-	-	TRBJ2-3	CASSESLASTDTQYF	TGTGCCAGCAGTGAATCACTAGCTAGCACAGATACGCAGTATTTT
TRBV9	-	-	TRBJ1-2	CASSVEKAGGGYTF	TGTGCCAGCAGCGTAGAAAAGGCTGGGGGTGGCTACACCTTC
TRBV6-1	TRBD1	few	TRBJ1-3	CASRFDRDGLTIYF	TGTGCCAGCAGATTCGACAGGGACGGGCTAACCATATATTTT
TRBV5-1	TRBD2	few	TRBJ2-5	CASSLYRTRGGETQYF	TGCGCCAGCAGCTTGTACAGGACTAGGGGTGGGGAGACCCAGTACTTC
TRBV4-1	-	many	TRBJ1-5	CASSQNPVSNQPQHF	TGCGCCAGCAGTCAAAACCCGGTTAGCAATCAGCCCCAGCATTTT
TRBV6-2/TRBV6-3	TRBD1	-	TRBJ1-5	CASRNTGGGQPQHF	TGTGCCAGCAGAAATACAGGGGGCGGACAGCCCCAGCATTTT
TRBV28	-	few	TRBJ2-3	CASSLPAGIEYF	TGTGCCAGCAGCCTACCTGCTGGCATTGAGTATTTT
TRBV20-1	-	-	TRBJ2-1	CSGRVEFNEQFF	TGCAGTGGCAGGGTCGAATTCAATGAGCAGTTCTTC
TRBV4-2	TRBD1	-	TRBJ1-2	CASSQGQGASANYGYTF	TGTGCCAGCAGCCAAGGACAGGGGGCTTCAGCTAACTATGGCTACACCTTC
TRBV6-1	-	-	TRBJ2-1	CASSTPEARLLHEQFF	TGTGCCAGCAGCACCCCGGAGGCCAGGTTATTGCATGAGCAGTTCTTC
TRBV9	-	few	TRBJ2-5	CASSVDSDGTQYF	TGTGCCAGCAGCGTAGACAGCGATGGGACCCAGTACTTC
TRBV12-3/TRBV12-4	-	-	TRBJ2-5	CASSFHEQETQYF	TGTGCCAGCAGTTTTCACGAACAAGAGACCCAGTACTTC
TRBV4-1	TRBD1	few	TRBJ1-2	CASSQFVTGTGIHINYGYTF	TGCGCCAGCAGCCAGTTCGTCACCGGGACAGGAATTCATATCAACTATGGCTACACCTTC
TRBV9	-	few	TRBJ2-1	CASSVGLSEQFF	TGTGCCAGCAGCGTTGGACTCAGCGAGCAGTTCTTC
TRBV5-1	TRBD2	many	TRBJ2-1	CASSPDTSGVYNEQFF	TGCGCCAGCAGTCCCGATACTAGCGGGGTGTACAATGAGCAGTTCTTC
TRBV5-1	-	many	TRBJ2-3	CASSATYPTTDTQYF	TGCGCCAGCAGCGCGACATACCCAACCACAGATACGCAGTATTTT
TRBV20-1	-	many	TRBJ2-7	CSARDQVGIHEQYF	TGCAGTGCTAGAGATCAGGTCGGTATCCACGAGCAGTACTTC
TRBV5-1	-	few	TRBJ1-1	CASSLGISPMNTEAFF	TGCGCCAGCAGCTTGGGTATCTCCCCTATGAACACTGAAGCTTTCTTT
TRBV9	-	many	TRBJ1-6	CASSVNNSPLHF	TGTGCCAGCAGCGTAAATAATTCACCCCTCCACTTT
TRBV5-5	-	-	TRBJ1-1	CASSLTGWGVTEAFF	TGTGCCAGCAGTCTAACAGGGTGGGGGGTCACTGAAGCTTTCTTT
TRBV5-1	-	few	TRBJ1-1	CASSQRFMNTEAFF	TGCGCCAGCAGCCAGCGTTTCATGAACACTGAAGCTTTCTTT
TRBV4-3	-	many	TRBJ2-7	CASSLRDLSSYEQYF	TGCGCCAGCAGCCTCCGGGACTTGAGCTCCTACGAGCAGTACTTC
TRBV20-1	-	many	TRBJ1-6	CSARPAGSYNSPLHF	TGCAGTGCTAGACCTGCAGGCTCCTATAATTCACCCCTCCACTTT
TRBV5-4	TRBD2	-	TRBJ2-3	CASSSGVAGGRKDTQYF	TGTGCCAGCAGCTCCGGGGTAGCGGGGGGGCGAAAAGATACGCAGTATTTT
TRBV4-2	-	-	TRBJ2-5	CASSRRMVQETQYF	TGTGCCAGCAGCCGTCGGATGGTGCAAGAGACCCAGTACTTC
TRBV5-4	TRBD1	few	TRBJ2-5	CASSLAGQAETQYF	TGTGCCAGCAGCTTGGCCGGACAGGCGGAGACCCAGTACTTC
TRBV6-1	-	-	TRBJ2-3	CASRAPGARDTQYF	TGTGCCAGCCGAGCCCCGGGGGCTCGGGATACGCAGTATTTT
TRBV7-3	TRBD1	many	TRBJ2-1	CASSPRTGGYNEQFF	TGTGCCAGCAGCCCCCGGACAGGGGGATACAATGAGCAGTTCTTC
TRBV7-2	-	few	TRBJ1-4	CASSLTVNEKLFF	TGTGCCAGCAGCTTGACTGTAAATGAAAAACTGTTTTTT
TRBV5-1	-	many	TRBJ1-4	CASSLGTMVEKLFF	TGCGCCAGCAGCCTTGGGACAATGGTTGAAAAACTGTTTTTT
TRBV5-1	-	-	TRBJ2-7	CASSSRTSYEQYF	TGCGCCAGCAGCTCACGGACAAGCTACGAGCAGTACTTC
TRBV5-1	-	-	TRBJ1-4	CASSVPGSTNEKLFF	TGCGCCAGCAGCGTTCCGGGGTCAACTAATGAAAAACTGTTTTTT
TRBV12-3/TRBV12-4	-	-	TRBJ1-2	CASSLVAEVYGYTF	TGTGCCAGCAGTTTAGTGGCAGAGGTCTATGGCTACACCTTC
TRBV3-1	-	many	TRBJ2-1	CASSRRGLEQFF	TGTGCCAGCAGCCGCCGGGGATTAGAGCAGTTCTTC
TRBV25-1	TRBD2	-	TRBJ2-5	CASSEGGAGGPGETQYF	TGTGCCAGCAGTGAAGGAGGAGCGGGGGGGCCGGGGGAGACCCAGTACTTC
TRBV29-1	TRBD2	few	TRBJ2-5	CSVGTSGTGTQYF	TGCAGCGTGGGGACTAGCGGCACGGGAACCCAGTACTTC
TRBV11-1	TRBD2	-	TRBJ2-1	CASSLVRLAGEFSYNEQFF	TGTGCCAGCAGCTTAGTACGTCTAGCGGGGGAATTCTCCTACAATGAGCAGTTCTTC
TRBV6-2/TRBV6-3	-	-	TRBJ1-5	CASSYSYTQPQHF	TGTGCCAGCAGTTACTCCTACACCCAGCCCCAGCATTTT
TRBV15	-	few	TRBJ1-5	CATNEGNQPQHF	TGTGCCACCAACGAGGGCAATCAGCCCCAGCATTTT
TRBV20-1	TRBD1	-	TRBJ1-2	CSPGQGVTYGYTF	TGCAGTCCCGGACAGGGGGTGACCTATGGCTACACCTTC
TRBV29-1	TRBD2	few	TRBJ2-1	CSVAPHSGGEQFF	TGCAGCGTTGCACCCCACTCGGGAGGTGAGCAGTTCTTC
TRBV5-1	TRBD1	few	TRBJ1-6	CASSPGGFNYSPLHF	TGCGCCAGCAGCCCAGGGGGTTTCAATTATTCACCCCTCCACTTT